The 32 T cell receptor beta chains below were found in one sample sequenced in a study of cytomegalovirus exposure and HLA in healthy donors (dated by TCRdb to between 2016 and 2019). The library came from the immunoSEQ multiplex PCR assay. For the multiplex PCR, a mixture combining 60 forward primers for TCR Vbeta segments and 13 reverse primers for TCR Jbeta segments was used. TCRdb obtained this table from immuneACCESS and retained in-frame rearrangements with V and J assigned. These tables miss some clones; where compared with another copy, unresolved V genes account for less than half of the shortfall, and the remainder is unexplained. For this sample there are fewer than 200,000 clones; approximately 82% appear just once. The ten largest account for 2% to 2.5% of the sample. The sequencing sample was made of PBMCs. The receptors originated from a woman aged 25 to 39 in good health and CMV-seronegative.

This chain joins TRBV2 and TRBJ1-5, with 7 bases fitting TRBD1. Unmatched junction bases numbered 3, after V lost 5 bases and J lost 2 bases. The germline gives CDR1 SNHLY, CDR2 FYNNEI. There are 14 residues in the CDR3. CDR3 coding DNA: TGTGCCAGCAGTCAAGACAGGGGCAATCAGCCCCAGCATTTT. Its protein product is CASSQDRGNQPQHF.

CDR3 loop: CASSMGGGNTGELFF. CDR3 DNA: TGTGCCAGTAGTATGGGTGGAGGGAACACCGGGGAGCTGTTTTTT. The chain couples TRBV19 to TRBJ2-2; a possible D gene is TRBD2 (5 bases). The V gene's germline CDR1 is LNHDA and CDR2 SQIVND (reference sequence). Trimming took 3 bases from V and 1 from J, leaving 9 bases between them. The CDR3 covers 15 residues.

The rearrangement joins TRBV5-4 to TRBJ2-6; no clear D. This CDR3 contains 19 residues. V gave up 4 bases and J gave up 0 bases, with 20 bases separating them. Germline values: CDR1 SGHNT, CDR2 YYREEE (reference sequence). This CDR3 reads CASSPPVNGWSSGANVLTF. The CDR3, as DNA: TGTGCCAGCAGCCCCCCTGTAAACGGGTGGTCCTCTGGGGCCAACGTCCTGACTTTC.

This CDR3 reads CASSLEPGGVIYEQYF. The CDR3 coding sequence is TGTGCCAGCAGCTTGGAACCTGGGGGGGTCATCTACGAGCAGTACTTC. The V call is TRBV5-5, the J call TRBJ2-7; 7 bases are shared with TRBD2. There are 16 residues in the CDR3. Germline-derived CDR1 and CDR2 are SGHKS and YYEKEE (reference sequence). V trimming: 0 bases; J trimming: 3 bases; junction bases outside the gene matches: 9.

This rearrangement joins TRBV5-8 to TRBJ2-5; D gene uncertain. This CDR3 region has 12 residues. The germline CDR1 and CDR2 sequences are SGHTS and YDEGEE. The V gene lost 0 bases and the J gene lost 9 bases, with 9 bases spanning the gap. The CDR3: CASSLVHEAQYF. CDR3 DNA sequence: TGTGCCAGCAGCTTGGTCCATGAGGCCCAGTACTTC.

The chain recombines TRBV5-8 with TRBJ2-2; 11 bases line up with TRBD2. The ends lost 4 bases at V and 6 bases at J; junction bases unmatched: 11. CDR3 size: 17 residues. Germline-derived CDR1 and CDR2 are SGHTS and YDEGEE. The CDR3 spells CASSPYSGRAVAGELFF. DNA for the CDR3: TGTGCCAGCAGCCCTTATAGCGGGAGGGCCGTAGCCGGGGAGCTGTTTTTT.

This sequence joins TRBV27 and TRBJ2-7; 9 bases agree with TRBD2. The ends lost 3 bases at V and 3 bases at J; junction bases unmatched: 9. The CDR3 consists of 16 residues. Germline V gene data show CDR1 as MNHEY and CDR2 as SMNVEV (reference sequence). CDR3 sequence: CASSFHPLAGNYEQYF. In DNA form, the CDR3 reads TGTGCCAGCAGTTTCCACCCCCTAGCGGGGAACTACGAGCAGTACTTC.

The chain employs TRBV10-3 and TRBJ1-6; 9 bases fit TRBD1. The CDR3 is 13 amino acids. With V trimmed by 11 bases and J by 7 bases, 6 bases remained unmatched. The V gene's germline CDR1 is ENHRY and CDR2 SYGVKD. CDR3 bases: TGTGCCGTACAGGGGGCGGAAAATTCACCCCTCCACTTT. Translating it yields CAVQGAENSPLHF.

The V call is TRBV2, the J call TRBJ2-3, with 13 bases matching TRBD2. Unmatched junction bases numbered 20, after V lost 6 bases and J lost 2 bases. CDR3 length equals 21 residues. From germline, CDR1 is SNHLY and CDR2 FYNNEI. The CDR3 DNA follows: TGTGCCAGCAGCCTTTACTCCGGGACTAGCGGGGAGCGCGGGGACACAGATACGCAGTATTTT. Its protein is CASSLYSGTSGERGDTDTQYF.

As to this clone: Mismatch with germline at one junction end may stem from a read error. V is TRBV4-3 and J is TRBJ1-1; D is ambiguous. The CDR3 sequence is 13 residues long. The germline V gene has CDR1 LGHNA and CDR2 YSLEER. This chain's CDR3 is CASSQVKNSEAFF. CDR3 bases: TGCGCCAGCAGCCAAGTAAAGAACAGTGAAGCTTTCTTT.

In nucleotides, the CDR3 is TGTGCCAGCAGCGGCGACAGGGGTAACACTGAAGCTTTCTTT. Translated, it gives CASSGDRGNTEAFF. This sequence joins TRBV2 and TRBJ1-1, with 8 bases lining up with TRBD1. The CDR3 is 14 residues long. Germline loops: CDR1 SNHLY, CDR2 FYNNEI. After removal of 6 bases from V and 2 bases from J, the junction contained 5 bases not matched to a gene.

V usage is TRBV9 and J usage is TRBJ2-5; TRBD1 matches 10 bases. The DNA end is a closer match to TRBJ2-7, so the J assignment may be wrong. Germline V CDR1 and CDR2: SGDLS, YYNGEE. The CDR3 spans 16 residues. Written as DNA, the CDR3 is TGTGCCAGCAGCGTAGGGGGGACAGGGGATGGATACGAGCAGTACTTC. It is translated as CASSVGGTGDGYEQYF.

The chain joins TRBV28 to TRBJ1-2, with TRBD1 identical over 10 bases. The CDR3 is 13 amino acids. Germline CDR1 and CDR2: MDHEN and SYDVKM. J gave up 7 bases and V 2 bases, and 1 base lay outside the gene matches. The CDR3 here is CASSLGTGVGYTF. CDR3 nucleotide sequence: TGTGCCAGCAGTTTAGGGACAGGGGTTGGCTACACCTTC.

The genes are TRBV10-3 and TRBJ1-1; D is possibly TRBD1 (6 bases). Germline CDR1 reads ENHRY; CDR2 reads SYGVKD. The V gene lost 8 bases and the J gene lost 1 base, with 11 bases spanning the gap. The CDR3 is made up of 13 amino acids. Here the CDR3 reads CAISGTTNTEAFF. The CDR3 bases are TGTGCCATCTCCGGGACAACGAACACTGAAGCTTTCTTT.

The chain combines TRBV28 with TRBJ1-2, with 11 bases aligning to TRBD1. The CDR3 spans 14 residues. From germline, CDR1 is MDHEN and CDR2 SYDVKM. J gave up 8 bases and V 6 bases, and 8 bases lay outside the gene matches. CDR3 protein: CASSEGQGVRGYTF. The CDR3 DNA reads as TGTGCCAGCAGCGAGGGACAGGGGGTTCGCGGCTACACCTTC.

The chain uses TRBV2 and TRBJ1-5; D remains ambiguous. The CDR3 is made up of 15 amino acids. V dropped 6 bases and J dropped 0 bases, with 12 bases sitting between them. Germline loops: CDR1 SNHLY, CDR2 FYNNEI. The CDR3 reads CASRLMVASNQPQHF. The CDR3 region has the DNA TGTGCCAGCAGGTTGATGGTGGCTAGCAATCAGCCCCAGCATTTT.

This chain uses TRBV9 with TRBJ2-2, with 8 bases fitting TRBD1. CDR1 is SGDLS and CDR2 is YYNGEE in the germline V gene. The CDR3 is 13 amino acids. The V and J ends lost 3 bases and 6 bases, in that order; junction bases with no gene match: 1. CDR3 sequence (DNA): TGTGCCAGCAGCGCGACAGGGGCCGGGGAGCTGTTTTTT. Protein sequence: CASSATGAGELFF. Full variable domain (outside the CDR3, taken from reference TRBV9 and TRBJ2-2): DSGVTQTPKHLITATGQRVTLRCSPRSGDLSVYWYQQSLDQGLQFLIQYYNGEERAKGNILERFSAQQFPDLHSELNLSSLELGDSALYFCASSATGAGELFFGEGSRLTVL.

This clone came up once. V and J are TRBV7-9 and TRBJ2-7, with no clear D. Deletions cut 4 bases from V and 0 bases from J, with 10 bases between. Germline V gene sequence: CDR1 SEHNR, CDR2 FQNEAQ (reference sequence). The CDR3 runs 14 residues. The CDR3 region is CASSSLRSSYEQYF. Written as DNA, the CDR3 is TGTGCCAGCAGCTCTCTTAGAAGCTCCTACGAGCAGTACTTC.

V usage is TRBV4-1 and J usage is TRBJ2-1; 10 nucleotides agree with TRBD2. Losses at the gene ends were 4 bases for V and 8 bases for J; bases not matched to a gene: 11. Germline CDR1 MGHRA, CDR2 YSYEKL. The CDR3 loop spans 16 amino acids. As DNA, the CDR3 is TGCGCCAGCAGCCGCAAATCGGGACTAGCGATTGATGAGCAGTTCTTC. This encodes CASSRKSGLAIDEQFF.

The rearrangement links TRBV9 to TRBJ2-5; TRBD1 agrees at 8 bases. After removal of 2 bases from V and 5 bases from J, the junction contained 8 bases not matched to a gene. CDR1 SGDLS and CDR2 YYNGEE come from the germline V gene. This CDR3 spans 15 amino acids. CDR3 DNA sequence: TGTGCCAGCAGCGTCCAACCGACAGGGGTGGAGACCCAGTACTTC. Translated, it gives CASSVQPTGVETQYF.

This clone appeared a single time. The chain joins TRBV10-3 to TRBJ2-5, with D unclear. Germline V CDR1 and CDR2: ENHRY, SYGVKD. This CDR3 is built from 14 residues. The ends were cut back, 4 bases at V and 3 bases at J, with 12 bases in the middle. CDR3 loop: CAISGAAREETQYF. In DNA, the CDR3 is TGTGCCATCAGTGGAGCTGCCCGGGAAGAGACCCAGTACTTC.

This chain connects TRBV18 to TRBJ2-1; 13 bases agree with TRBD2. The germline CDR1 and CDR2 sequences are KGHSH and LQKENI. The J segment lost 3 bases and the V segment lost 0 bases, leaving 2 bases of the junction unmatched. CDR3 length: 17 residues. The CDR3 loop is CASSPPGLAGLYNEQFF. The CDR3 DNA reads TGTGCCAGCTCACCACCGGGACTAGCGGGGCTCTACAATGAGCAGTTCTTC.

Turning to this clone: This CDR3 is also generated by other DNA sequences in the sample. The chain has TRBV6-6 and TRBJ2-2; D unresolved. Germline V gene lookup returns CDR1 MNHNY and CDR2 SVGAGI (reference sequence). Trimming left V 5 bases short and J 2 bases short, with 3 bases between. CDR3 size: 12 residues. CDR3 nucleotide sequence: TGTGCCAGCAGTCCTAACACCGGGGAGCTGTTTTTT. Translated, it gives CASSPNTGELFF.

CDR3 bases: TGTGCCATCAGTGGTTACAGGGAAGGAAACACTGAAGCTTTCTTT. Translating gives CAISGYREGNTEAFF. This rearrangement joins TRBV10-3 to TRBJ1-1, with TRBD1 as a possible D gene (6 bases). V shed 4 bases and J shed 2 bases, with 14 bases lying between them. This CDR3 is built from 15 residues. From germline, CDR1 is ENHRY and CDR2 SYGVKD.

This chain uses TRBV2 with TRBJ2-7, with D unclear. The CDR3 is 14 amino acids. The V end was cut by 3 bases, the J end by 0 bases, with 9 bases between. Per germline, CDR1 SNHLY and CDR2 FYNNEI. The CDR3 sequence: CASSDSLVSYEQYF. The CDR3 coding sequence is TGTGCCAGCAGTGATAGCTTGGTCTCCTACGAGCAGTACTTC.

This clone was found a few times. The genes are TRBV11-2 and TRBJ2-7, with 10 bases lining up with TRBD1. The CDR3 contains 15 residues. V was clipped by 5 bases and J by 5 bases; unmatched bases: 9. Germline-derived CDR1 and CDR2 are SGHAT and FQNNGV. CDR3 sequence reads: CASSRRQGARDEQYF. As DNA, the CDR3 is TGTGCCAGCAGCCGGCGACAGGGGGCAAGGGACGAGCAGTACTTC.

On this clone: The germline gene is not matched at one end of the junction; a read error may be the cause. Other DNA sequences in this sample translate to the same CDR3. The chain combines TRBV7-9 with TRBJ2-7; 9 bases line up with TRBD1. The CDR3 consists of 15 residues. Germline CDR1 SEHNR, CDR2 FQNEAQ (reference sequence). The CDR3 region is CASSLVTGGAYEQYF. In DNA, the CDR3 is TGTGCCAGCAGCTTAGTGACAGGGGGAGCCTACGAGCAGTATTTC.

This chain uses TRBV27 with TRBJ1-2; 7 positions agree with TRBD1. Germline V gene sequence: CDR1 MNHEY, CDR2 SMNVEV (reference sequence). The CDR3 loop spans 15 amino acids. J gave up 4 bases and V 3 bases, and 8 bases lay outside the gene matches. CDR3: CASSFSSTGSYGYTF. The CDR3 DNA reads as TGTGCCAGCAGTTTCTCCTCGACAGGGAGCTATGGCTACACCTTC.

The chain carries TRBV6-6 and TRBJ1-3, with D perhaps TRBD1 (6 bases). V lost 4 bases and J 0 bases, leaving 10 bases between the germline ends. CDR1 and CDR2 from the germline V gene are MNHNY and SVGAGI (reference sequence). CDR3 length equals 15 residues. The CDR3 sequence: CASSSPGVSGNTIYF. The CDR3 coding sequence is TGTGCCAGCAGTTCGCCAGGGGTCTCTGGAAACACCATATATTTT.

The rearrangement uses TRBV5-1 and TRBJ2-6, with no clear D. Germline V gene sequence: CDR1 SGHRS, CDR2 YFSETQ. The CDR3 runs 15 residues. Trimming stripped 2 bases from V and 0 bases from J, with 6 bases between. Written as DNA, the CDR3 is TGCGCCAGCAGCTTCGCCAGCTCTGGGGCCAACGTCCTGACTTTC. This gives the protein CASSFASSGANVLTF.

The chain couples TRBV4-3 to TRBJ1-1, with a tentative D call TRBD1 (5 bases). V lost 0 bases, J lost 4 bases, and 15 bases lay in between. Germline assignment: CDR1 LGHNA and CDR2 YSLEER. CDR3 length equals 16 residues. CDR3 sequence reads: CASSQDRTGVRTEAFF. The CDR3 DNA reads TGCGCCAGCAGCCAAGATCGAACGGGGGTCCGCACTGAAGCTTTCTTT.

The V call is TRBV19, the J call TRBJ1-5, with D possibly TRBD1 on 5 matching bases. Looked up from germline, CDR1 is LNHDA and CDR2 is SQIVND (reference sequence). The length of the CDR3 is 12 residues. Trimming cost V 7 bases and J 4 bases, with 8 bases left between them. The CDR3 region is CASNTGNQPQHF. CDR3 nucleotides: TGTGCCAGTAACACAGGTAATCAGCCCCAGCATTTT.